This entry features one T cell receptor (beta chain) sequence. The data were taken from a study of blood T cell repertoires in COVID-19. Study in general: Samples of COVID-19 (acute and convalescent) were obtained from the United States, Italy and Spain. Sources were T cells, B-cell-depleted T cells, or PBMCs; the material itself was cDNA or gDNA.

The CDR3 consists of 17 residues. Germline values: CDR1 SGHDN, CDR2 FVKESK. Trimming took off 3 bases at V and 3 bases at J, with 18 bases between the two ends. In the authors' workflow: Reference gene primer amplification gave estimated nucleated cell counts. Method: immunoSEQ multiplex PCR; TCRdb's copy keeps in-frame clones and lacks some. Clone size and V and J calls were adopted from that table, with D and trimming inferred from the DNA. The profile covers roughly 390,000 clones, with around 85% appearing a single time and roughly 3.7% taken by the ten largest. This receptor was obtained from a woman aged 18-29 years with acute or convalescent COVID-19. The V gene is TRBV14, the J gene TRBJ2-1; possibly TRBD2 for D (8 bases). The source material was peripheral blood. The CDR3 DNA reads as TGTGCCAGCAGCCACCCCCGGGGGGGACAGAACTACAATGAGCAGTTCTTC. Amino acid sequence: CASSHPRGGQNYNEQFF.